This T cell receptor (gamma chain) was recorded in a study of gamma-delta chains in newborns, infants, children. In the study overall: Innate gammadelta T cells reportedly expand polyclonally right after birth, driven by microbial exposure, per the title.

Per the germline V gene, CDR1 is GITISATS and CDR2 is ISYDGTV (reference sequence). There are 18 residues in the CDR3. Trimming cost V 5 bases and J 6 bases; bases outside gene matches: 13. To note about this clone: A far larger clone is one nucleotide away, so this likely arose from a read error.

TCRdb re-called the reads with CATT. There are some 210 gamma-chain clones in the sample; about 1.7% occur only once, and approximately 65% lies in the top ten. The genes are TRGV9 and TRGJP. Material for sequencing was blood. The receptor comes from a child who was a newborn, infant or young child, either healthy, febrile or measles-vaccinated (not recorded which). The CDR3 sequence: CALWVASQRELGKKIKVF. The CDR3 nucleotides are TGTGCCTTGTGGGTCGCAAGCCAGCGAGAGTTGGGCAAAAAAATCAAGGTATTT.